The clone carrying this T cell receptor beta chain has only a few counts. Its antigen remains unknown. This record comes from a study of T cell repertoires in cytomegalovirus infection. Study as a whole: HLA-C-restricted CMV epitopes, recently identified, and well-studied HLA-B-restricted ones were used by the study. It was the public TCR beta signatures that indicated both CMV infection and matching HLA type. General observations from the study: Across the ex vivo response, the dominant clonotypes were HLA-C-restricted CMV-specific TCR beta clonotypes. People with CMV and the relevant HLA were identified by cumulative public TCR beta family frequency.

TCRdb analysed the reads with MiXCR anew, one entry per CDR3 protein. The repertoire has about 63,000 distinct CDR3 sequences, around 20% of them found once; the top ten carry under 85%. This CDR3 spans 16 amino acids. Looked up from germline, CDR1 is SGHVS and CDR2 is FQNEAQ. Losses at the gene ends were 4 bases for V and 1 base for J; bases not matched to a gene: 7. Specimen: CD8+ T cells from cultured PBMCs, collected from culture after CMV antigen stimulation. V gene TRBV7-8 combines with J gene TRBJ2-3, with 8 bases fitting TRBD2. This clonotype was obtained from a human donor in good health (CMV status not recorded). Some clones in this sample may be carry-over from other donors' samples. CDR3 DNA sequence: TGTGCCAGCAGCTCCAACCGGGGGGGCGGCACAGATACGCAGTATTTT. This gives the protein CASSSNRGGGTDTQYF.